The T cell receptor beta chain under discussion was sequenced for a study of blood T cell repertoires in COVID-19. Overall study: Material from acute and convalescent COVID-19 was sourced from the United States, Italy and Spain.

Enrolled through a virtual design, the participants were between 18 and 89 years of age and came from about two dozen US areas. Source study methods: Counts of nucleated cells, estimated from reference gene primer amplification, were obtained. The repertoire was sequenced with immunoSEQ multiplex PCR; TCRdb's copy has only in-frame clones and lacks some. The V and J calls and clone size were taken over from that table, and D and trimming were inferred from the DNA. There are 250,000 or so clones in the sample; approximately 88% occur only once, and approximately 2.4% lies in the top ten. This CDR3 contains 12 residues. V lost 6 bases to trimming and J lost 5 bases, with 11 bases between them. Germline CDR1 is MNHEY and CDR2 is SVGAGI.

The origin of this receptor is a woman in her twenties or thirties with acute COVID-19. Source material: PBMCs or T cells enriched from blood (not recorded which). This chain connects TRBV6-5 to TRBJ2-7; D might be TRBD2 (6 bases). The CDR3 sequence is CASSRDFDEQYF. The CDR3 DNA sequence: TGTGCCAGCAGCCGGGACTTTGACGAGCAGTACTTC.